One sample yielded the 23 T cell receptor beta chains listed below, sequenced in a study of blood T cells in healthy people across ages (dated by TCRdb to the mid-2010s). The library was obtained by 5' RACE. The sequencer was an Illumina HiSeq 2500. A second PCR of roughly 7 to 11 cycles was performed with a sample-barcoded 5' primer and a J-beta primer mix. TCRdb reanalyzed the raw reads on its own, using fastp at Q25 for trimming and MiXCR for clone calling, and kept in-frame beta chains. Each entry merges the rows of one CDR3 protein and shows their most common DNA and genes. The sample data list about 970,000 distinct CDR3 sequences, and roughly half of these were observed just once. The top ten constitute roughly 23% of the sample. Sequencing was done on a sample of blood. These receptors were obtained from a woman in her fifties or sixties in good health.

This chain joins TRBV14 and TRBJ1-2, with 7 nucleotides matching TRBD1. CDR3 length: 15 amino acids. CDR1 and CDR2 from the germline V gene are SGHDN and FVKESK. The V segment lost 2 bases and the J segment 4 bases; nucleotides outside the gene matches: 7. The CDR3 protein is CASSQRDSVSYGYTF. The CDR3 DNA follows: TGTGCCAGCAGCCAAAGGGACAGCGTCAGCTATGGCTACACCTTC.

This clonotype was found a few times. CDR3 nucleotides: TGTGCCAGCAAAACAGGGTCCCAGAAGTACTTC. This encodes CASKTGSQKYF. The chain combines TRBV3-1 with TRBJ2-7, with a tentative D call TRBD1 (6 bases). Germline CDR1 is LGHDT and CDR2 is YNNKEL (reference sequence). CDR3 length: 11 residues. V was clipped by 7 bases and J by 11 bases, with 15 bases between them.

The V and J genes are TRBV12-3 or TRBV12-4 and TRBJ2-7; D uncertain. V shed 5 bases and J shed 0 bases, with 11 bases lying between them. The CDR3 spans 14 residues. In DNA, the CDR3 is TGTGCCAGCAGTCCCACAAGTAACTCCTACGAGCAGTACTTC. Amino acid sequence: CASSPTSNSYEQYF.

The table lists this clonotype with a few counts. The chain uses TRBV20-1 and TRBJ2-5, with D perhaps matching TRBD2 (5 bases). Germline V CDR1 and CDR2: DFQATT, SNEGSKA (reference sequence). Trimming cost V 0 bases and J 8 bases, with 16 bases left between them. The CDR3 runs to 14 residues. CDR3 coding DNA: TGCAGTGCTAGAGATCGGAGCGGAACGGGTACCCAGTACTTC. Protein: CSARDRSGTGTQYF.

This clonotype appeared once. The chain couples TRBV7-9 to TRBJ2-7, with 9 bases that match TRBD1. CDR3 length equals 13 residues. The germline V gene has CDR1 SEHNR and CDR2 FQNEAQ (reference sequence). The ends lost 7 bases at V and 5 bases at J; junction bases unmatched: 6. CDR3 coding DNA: TGTGCCAGCACCTGGGACAGGGCCCACGAGCAGTACTTC. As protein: CASTWDRAHEQYF. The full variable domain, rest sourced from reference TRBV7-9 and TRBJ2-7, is DTGVSQNPRHKITKRGQNVTFRCDPISEHNRLYWYRQTLGQGPEFLTYFQNEAQLEKSRLLSDRFSAERPKGSFSTLEIQRTEQGDSAMYLCASTWDRAHEQYFGPGTRLTVT.

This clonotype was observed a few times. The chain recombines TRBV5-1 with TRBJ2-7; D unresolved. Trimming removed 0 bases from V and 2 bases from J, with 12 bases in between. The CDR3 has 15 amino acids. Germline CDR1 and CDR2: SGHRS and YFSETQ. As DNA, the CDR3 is TGCGCCAGCAGCTTGGTCGGTTCTCCCACCTACGAGCAGTACTTC. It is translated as CASSLVGSPTYEQYF.

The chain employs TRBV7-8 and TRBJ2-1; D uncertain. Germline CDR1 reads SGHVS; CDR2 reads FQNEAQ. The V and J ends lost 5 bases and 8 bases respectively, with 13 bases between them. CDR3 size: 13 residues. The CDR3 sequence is CASSNRFGDEQFF. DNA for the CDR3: TGTGCCAGCAGCAACCGATTCGGCGATGAGCAGTTCTTC.

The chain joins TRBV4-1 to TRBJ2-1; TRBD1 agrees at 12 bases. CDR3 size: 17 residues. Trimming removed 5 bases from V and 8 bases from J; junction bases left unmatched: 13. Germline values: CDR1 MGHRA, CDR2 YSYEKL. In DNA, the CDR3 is TGCGCCAGCAGCTCAGGGGTGAGGGACAGGGGGCGCGATGAGCAGTTCTTC. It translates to CASSSGVRDRGRDEQFF.

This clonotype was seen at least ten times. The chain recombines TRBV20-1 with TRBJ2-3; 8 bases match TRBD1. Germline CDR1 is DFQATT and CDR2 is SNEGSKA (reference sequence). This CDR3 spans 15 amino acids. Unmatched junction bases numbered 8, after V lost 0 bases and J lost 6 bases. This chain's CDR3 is CSARDIDRGLDTQYF. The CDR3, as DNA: TGCAGTGCTAGAGACATCGACAGGGGCCTCGATACGCAGTATTTT.

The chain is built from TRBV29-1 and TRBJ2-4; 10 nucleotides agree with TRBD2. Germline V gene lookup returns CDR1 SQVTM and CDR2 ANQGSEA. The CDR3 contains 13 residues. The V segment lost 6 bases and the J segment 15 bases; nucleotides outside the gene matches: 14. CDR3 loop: CSVNPSGSGERYF. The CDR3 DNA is TGCAGCGTAAACCCTAGCGGGAGCGGAGAGCGGTACTTC.

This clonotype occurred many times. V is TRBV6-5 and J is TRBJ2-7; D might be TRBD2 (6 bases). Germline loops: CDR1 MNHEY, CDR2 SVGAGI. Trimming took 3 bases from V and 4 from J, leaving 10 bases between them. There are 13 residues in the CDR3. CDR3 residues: CASSYSGAYEQYF. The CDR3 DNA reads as TGTGCCAGCAGTTATAGCGGCGCATACGAGCAGTACTTC.

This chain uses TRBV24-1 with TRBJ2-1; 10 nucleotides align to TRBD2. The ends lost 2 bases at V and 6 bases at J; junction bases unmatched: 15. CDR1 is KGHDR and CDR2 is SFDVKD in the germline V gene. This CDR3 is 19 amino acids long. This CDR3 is CATSDSSGGHSRSRNEQFF. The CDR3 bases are TGTGCCACCAGTGATTCTAGCGGGGGACATTCTCGGTCTCGCAATGAGCAGTTCTTC.

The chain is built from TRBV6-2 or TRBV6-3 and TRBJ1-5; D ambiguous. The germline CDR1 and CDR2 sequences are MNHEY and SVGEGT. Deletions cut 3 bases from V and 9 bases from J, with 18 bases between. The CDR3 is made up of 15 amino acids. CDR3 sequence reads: CASSYTMAAIRPQHF. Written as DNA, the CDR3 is TGTGCCAGCAGTTATACTATGGCTGCCATTCGGCCCCAGCATTTT.

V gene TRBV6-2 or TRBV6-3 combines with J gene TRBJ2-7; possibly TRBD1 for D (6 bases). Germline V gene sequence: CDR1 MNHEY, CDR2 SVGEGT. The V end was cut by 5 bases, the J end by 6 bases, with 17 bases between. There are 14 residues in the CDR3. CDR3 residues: CASSNVAGVGEQYF. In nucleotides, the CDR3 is TGTGCCAGCAGTAACGTCGCAGGGGTGGGCGAGCAGTACTTC.

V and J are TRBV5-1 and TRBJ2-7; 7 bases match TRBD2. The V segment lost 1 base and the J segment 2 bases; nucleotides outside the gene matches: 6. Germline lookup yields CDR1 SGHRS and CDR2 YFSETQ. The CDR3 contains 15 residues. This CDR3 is CASSLRGDYTYEQYF. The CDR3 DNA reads TGCGCCAGCAGCTTGCGTGGGGACTACACCTACGAGCAGTACTTC.

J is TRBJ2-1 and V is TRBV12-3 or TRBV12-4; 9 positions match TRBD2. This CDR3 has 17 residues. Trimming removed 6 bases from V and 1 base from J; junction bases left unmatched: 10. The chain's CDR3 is CASSSLLAGASYNEQFF. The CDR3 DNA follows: TGTGCCAGCAGCTCTCTATTAGCGGGAGCTTCCTACAATGAGCAGTTCTTC.

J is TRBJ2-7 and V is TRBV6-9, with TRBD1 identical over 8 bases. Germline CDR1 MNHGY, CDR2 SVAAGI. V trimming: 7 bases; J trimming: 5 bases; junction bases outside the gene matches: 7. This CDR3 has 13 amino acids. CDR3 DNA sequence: TGTGCCAGCAAAGGGACAGGAAAGGACGAGCAGTACTTC. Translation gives CASKGTGKDEQYF.

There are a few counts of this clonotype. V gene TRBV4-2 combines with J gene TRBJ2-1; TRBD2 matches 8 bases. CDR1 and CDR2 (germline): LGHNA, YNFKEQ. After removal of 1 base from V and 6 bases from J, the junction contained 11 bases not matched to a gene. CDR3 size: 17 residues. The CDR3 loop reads CASSQVREGRGGNEQFF. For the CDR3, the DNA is TGTGCCAGCAGCCAAGTCCGGGAGGGCCGTGGTGGCAATGAGCAGTTCTTC.

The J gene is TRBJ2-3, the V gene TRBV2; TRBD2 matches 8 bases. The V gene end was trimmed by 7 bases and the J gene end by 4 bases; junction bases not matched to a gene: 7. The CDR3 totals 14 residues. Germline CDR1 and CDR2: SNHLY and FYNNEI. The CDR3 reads CASTAGELPDTQYF. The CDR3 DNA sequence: TGTGCCAGCACAGCGGGAGAGCTCCCAGATACGCAGTATTTT.

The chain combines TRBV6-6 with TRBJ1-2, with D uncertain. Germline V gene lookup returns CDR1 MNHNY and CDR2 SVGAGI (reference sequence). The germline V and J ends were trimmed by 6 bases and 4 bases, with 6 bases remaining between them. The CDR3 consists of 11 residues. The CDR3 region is CASSGVYGYTF. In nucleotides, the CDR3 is TGTGCCAGCAGCGGAGTCTATGGCTACACCTTC.

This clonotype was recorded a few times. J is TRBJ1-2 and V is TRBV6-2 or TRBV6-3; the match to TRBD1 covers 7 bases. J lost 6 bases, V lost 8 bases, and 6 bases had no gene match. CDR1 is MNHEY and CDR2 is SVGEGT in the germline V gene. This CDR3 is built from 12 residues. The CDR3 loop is CASRKGANGYTF. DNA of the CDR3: TGTGCCAGCCGGAAGGGGGCCAATGGCTACACCTTC.

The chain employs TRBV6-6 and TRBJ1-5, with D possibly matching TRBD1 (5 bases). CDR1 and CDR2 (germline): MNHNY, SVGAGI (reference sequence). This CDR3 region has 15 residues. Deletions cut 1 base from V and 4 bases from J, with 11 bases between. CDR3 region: CASSYFRGTNQPQHF. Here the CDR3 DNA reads TGTGCCAGCAGTTACTTTAGGGGTACAAATCAGCCCCAGCATTTT.

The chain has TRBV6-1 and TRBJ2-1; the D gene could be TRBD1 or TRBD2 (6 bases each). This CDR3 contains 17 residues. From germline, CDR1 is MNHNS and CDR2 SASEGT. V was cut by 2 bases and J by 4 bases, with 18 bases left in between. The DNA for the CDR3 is TGTGCCAGCAGTGAACGTTTGCGGGGACAATCATACAATGAGCAGTTCTTC. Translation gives CASSERLRGQSYNEQFF.